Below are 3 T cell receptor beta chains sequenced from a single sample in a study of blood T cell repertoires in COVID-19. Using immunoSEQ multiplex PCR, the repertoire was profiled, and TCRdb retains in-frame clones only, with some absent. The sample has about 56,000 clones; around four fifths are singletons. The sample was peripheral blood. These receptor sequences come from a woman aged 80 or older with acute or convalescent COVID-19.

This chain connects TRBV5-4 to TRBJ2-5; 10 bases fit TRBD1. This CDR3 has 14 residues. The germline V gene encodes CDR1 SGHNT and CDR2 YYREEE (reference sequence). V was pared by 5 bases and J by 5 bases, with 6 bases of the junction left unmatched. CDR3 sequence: CASSEKTGGETQYF. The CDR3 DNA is TGTGCCAGCAGTGAGAAGACAGGGGGCGAGACCCAGTACTTC.

The CDR3 sequence is CASSSEPGTGEDYGYTF. The DNA of the CDR3 is TGTGCCAGCAGTTCCGAACCTGGGACAGGGGAAGACTATGGCTACACCTTC. The rearrangement links TRBV28 to TRBJ1-2; 10 bases are a match to TRBD1. Looked up from germline, CDR1 is MDHEN and CDR2 is SYDVKM. The CDR3 consists of 17 residues. J was trimmed by 3 bases and V by 4 bases; bases with no gene match: 11.

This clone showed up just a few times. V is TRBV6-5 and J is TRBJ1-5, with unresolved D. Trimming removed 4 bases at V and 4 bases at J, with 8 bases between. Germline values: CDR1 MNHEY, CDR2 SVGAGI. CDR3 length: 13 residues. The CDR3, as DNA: TGTGCCAGCAGTTCACAGCAGAATCAGCCCCAGCATTTT. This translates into CASSSQQNQPQHF.